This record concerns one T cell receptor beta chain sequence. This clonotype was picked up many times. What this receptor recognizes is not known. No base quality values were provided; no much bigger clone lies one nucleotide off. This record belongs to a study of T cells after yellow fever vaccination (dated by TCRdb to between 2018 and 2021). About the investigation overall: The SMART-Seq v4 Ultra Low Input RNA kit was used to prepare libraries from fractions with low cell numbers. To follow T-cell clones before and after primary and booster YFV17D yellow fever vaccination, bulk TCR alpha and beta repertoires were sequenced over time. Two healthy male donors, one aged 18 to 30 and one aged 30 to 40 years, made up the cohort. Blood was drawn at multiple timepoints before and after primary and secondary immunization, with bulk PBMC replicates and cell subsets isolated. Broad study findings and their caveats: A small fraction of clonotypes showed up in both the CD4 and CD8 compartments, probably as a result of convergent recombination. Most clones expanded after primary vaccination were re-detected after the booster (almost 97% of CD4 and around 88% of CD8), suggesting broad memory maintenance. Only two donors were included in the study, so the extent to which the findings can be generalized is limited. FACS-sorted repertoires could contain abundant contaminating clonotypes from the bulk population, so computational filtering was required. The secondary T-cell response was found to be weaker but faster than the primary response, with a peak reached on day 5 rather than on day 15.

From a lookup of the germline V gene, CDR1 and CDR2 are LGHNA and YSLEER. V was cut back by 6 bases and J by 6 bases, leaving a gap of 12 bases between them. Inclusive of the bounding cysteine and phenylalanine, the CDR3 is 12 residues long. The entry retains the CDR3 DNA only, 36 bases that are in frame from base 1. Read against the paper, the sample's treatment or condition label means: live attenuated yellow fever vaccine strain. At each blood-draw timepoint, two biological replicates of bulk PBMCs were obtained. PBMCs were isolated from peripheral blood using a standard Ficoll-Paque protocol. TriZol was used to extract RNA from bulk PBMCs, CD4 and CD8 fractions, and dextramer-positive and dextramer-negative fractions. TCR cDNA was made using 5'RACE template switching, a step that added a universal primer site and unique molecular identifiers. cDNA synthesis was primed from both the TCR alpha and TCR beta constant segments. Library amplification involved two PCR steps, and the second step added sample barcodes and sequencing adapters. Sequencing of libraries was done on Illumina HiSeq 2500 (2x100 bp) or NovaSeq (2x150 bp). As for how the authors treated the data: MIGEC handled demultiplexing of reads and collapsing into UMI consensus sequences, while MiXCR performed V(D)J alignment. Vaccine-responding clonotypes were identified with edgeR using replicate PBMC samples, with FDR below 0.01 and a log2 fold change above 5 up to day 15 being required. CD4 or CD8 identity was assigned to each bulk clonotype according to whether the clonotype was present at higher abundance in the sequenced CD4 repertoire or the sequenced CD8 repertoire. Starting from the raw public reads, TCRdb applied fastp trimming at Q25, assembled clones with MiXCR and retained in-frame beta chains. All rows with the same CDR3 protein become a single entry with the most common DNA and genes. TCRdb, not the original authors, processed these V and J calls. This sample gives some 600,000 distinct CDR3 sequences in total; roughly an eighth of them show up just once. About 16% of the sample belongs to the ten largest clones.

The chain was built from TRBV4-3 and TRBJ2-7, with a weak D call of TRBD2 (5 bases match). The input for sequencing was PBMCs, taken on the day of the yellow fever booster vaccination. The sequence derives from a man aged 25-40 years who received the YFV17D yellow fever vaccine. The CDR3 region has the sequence CASSYRGAEQYF. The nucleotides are TGCGCCAGCAGTTACCGGGGTGCCGAGCAGTACTTC.